These 27 T cell receptor beta chains originate from one sample sequenced in a study of CD8+CD57+ T cells in acquired aplastic anemia. Profiles of TCR beta VDJ and CDR3 were generated from a genomic DNA template. MiXCR, run by TCRdb on the reads, gives a single entry per CDR3 protein. The table lists 200,000 or so distinct CDR3 sequences, 64% of them singletons. Input material: sorted CD4+, CD8+, or CD8+CD57+ T cells (not recorded which) from PBMCs. Source of these receptors: a human donor with severe aplastic anemia or a healthy control (not recorded which).

This clonotype has at least ten counts. The rearrangement links TRBV5-6 to TRBJ2-7; D is unresolved. CDR1 is SGHDT, CDR2 YYEEEE, per germline. Trimming left V 4 bases short and J 0 bases short, with 14 bases between. The CDR3 has 15 residues. The CDR3 DNA reads as TGTGCCAGCAGCGGGGTGTGGAGCAGCTCCTACGAGCAGTACTTC. It translates to CASSGVWSSSYEQYF.

A single count supports this clonotype. The chain joins TRBV7-9 to TRBJ1-1; D remains ambiguous. This CDR3 has 11 residues. Trimming cost V 0 bases and J 9 bases, with 5 bases left between them. Germline assignment: CDR1 SEHNR and CDR2 FQNEAQ (reference sequence). The CDR3 is CASSLAQKAFF. In DNA, the CDR3 is TGTGCCAGCAGCTTAGCGCAAAAAGCTTTCTTT.

This clonotype showed up many times. The chain uses TRBV4-2 and TRBJ1-1, with a tentative D call TRBD1 (5 bases). This CDR3 is built from 14 residues. Germline CDR1 and CDR2: LGHNA and YNFKEQ. Trimming stripped 4 bases from V and 3 bases from J, with 12 bases between. DNA for the CDR3: TGTGCCAGCAGCCCCGCCCGGGGGGACACTGAAGCTTTCTTT. It encodes CASSPARGDTEAFF.

Worth noting for this clonotype: Mismatch with germline at one junction end may stem from a read error. The chain is built from TRBV5-1 and TRBJ2-7; possibly TRBD2 for D (7 bases). Germline V gene data show CDR1 as SGHRS and CDR2 as YFSETQ. There are 14 residues in the CDR3. CDR3 in amino acids: CATSRAGGPNEQYF. CDR3 DNA: TGTGCCACCAGCAGAGCCGGGGGGCCAAACGAGCAGTACTTC.

The rearrangement uses TRBV5-1 and TRBJ2-3; D not resolved. Trimming took off 1 base at V and 0 bases at J, with 15 bases between the two ends. Germline CDR1 and CDR2: SGHRS and YFSETQ. The CDR3 sequence is 17 residues long. The CDR3 DNA sequence: TGCGCCAGCAGCTTGCCCTCGCCAAGTACTAGCACAGATACGCAGTATTTT. It specifies CASSLPSPSTSTDTQYF. Looking up the rest from reference TRBV5-1 and TRBJ2-3 gives the full variable domain: KAGVTQTPRYLIKTRGQQVTLSCSPISGHRSVSWYQQTPGQGLQFLFEYFSETQRNKGNFPGRFSGRQFSNSRSEMNVSTLELGDSALYLCASSLPSPSTSTDTQYFGPGTRLTVL.

The chain combines TRBV7-8 with TRBJ1-2; tentatively, D is TRBD1 (5 bases). Per the germline V gene, CDR1 is SGHVS and CDR2 is FQNEAQ. The CDR3 is 18 amino acids. The V end lost 2 bases, the J end lost 2 bases, and 21 bases lay between the germline ends. The DNA of the CDR3 is TGTGCCAGCAGCTTAAAGGAAGTAAGCAGGGCGGGGAACTATGGCTACACCTTC. Its protein product is CASSLKEVSRAGNYGYTF.

The chain links TRBV29-1 to TRBJ2-1; D gene unclear. The CDR3 runs to 13 residues. CDR1 is SQVTM and CDR2 is ANQGSEA in the germline V gene. Trimming took off 1 base at V and 1 base at J, with 5 bases between the two ends. The DNA for the CDR3 is TGCAGCGTTGAAGGGGGATCCTACAATGAGCAGTTCTTC. This sequence encodes CSVEGGSYNEQFF.

This chain uses TRBV29-1 with TRBJ2-7; D is perhaps TRBD1 or TRBD2 (5 bases each). The length of the CDR3 is 14 residues. V was shortened by 4 bases and J by 2 bases, with 15 bases between the two germline ends. The germline CDR1 and CDR2 sequences are SQVTM and ANQGSEA. The CDR3 spells CSVVGTEETYEQYF. The CDR3 bases are TGCAGCGTTGTGGGGACGGAGGAAACCTACGAGCAGTACTTC.

This clonotype was counted many times. The rearrangement uses TRBV12-3 or TRBV12-4 and TRBJ1-5, with D unclear. There are 13 residues in the CDR3. V lost 5 bases, J lost 4 bases, and 9 bases lay in between. The CDR3: CASSGEGNQPQHF. In DNA, the CDR3 is TGTGCCAGCAGTGGGGAGGGAAATCAGCCCCAGCATTTT.

This clonotype was seen a handful of times. This chain uses TRBV7-9 with TRBJ2-5; TRBD2 matches 8 bases. The J segment lost 3 bases and the V segment lost 5 bases, leaving 20 bases of the junction unmatched. In germline, CDR1 is SEHNR, CDR2 FQNEAQ (reference sequence). The CDR3 sequence is 19 residues long. The CDR3 nucleotides read TGTGCCAGCAGCCTCCGGGACAATCACCGCCGGGGGGGTGAAGAGACCCAGTACTTC. It specifies CASSLRDNHRRGGEETQYF. Full variable domain (missing parts from reference TRBV7-9 and TRBJ2-5): DTGVSQNPRHKITKRGQNVTFRCDPISEHNRLYWYRQTLGQGPEFLTYFQNEAQLEKSRLLSDRFSAERPKGSFSTLEIQRTEQGDSAMYLCASSLRDNHRRGGEETQYFGPGTRLLVL.

The rearrangement links TRBV15 to TRBJ1-2, with D maybe TRBD1 (5 bases). Trimming pared 1 base from V and 1 base from J, leaving 16 bases between. The V gene's germline CDR1 is LNHNV and CDR2 YYDKDF (reference sequence). This CDR3 has 17 amino acids. The CDR3 loop reads CATSRGGGRLSNYGYTF. The CDR3 DNA follows: TGTGCCACCAGCAGAGGCGGGGGACGACTCAGTAACTATGGCTACACCTTC.

The chain is built from TRBV9 and TRBJ1-2, with TRBD1 matching over 7 bases. With 6 bases clipped from V and 6 bases from J, the junction kept 8 bases outside the gene matches. This CDR3 has 13 residues. Looked up from germline, CDR1 is SGDLS and CDR2 is YYNGEE. CDR3 sequence (DNA): TGTGCCAGCACCCCAGGGGGGGGGAATGGCTACACCTTC. Protein sequence: CASTPGGGNGYTF.

The sample holds a few counts of this clonotype. At one boundary the junction diverges from the germline segment, which might be a read error. This chain connects TRBV24-1 to TRBJ1-2, with 7 bases matching TRBD1. The CDR3 sequence is 15 residues long. Germline V gives CDR1 KGHDR, CDR2 SFDVKD. In DNA form, the CDR3 reads TGTGCCACCAGTGACAGAACAGGGGTTAACTGTGGCTACACCTTC. As protein: CATSDRTGVNCGYTF.

The sample holds one count of this clonotype. J is TRBJ2-5 and V is TRBV12-3 or TRBV12-4, with D perhaps given as TRBD1 or TRBD2 (5 bases each). V dropped 6 bases and J dropped 3 bases, with 11 bases sitting between them. This CDR3 contains 13 residues. CDR3 DNA sequence: TGTGCCAGCAGGCGAAGGGGAGAAGAGACCCAGTACTTC. Translated: CASRRRGEETQYF.

This chain links TRBV7-9 with TRBJ1-1; tentative D call: TRBD1 (6 bases). Germline assignment: CDR1 SEHNR and CDR2 FQNEAQ (reference sequence). Trimming removed 1 base from V and 11 bases from J, with 8 bases in between. This CDR3 comprises 11 residues. CDR3 in amino acids: CASSLDREAFF. The CDR3, as DNA: TGTGCCAGCAGCTTAGACAGGGAGGCTTTCTTT.

The chain has TRBV29-1 and TRBJ1-2; D is unclear. V lost 2 bases, J lost 0 bases, and 10 bases lay in between. This CDR3 comprises 14 residues. Germline assignment: CDR1 SQVTM and CDR2 ANQGSEA. CDR3 residues: CSVEMEFANYGYTF. The CDR3 DNA reads TGCAGCGTTGAAATGGAGTTCGCTAACTATGGCTACACCTTC.

The chain links TRBV7-8 to TRBJ2-1; 8 bases agree with TRBD1. The CDR3 has 15 amino acids. CDR1 and CDR2 from the germline V gene are SGHVS and FQNEAQ. The ends lost 5 bases at V and 7 bases at J; junction bases unmatched: 10. CDR3 sequence reads: CASSTGQGLRNEQFF. In DNA, the CDR3 is TGTGCCAGCAGCACCGGACAGGGATTGAGGAATGAGCAGTTCTTC.

The gene calls are TRBV7-9 and TRBJ2-7; D may be TRBD1 or TRBD2 (5 bases each). In germline, CDR1 is SEHNR, CDR2 FQNEAQ (reference sequence). This CDR3 spans 16 amino acids. V dropped 5 bases and J dropped 4 bases, with 21 bases sitting between them. In nucleotides, the CDR3 is TGTGCCAGCAGCCGGGCGGGTGGGGCGATCCAATACGAGCAGTACTTC. Translating it yields CASSRAGGAIQYEQYF.

The rearrangement links TRBV12-3 or TRBV12-4 to TRBJ1-6; 7 bases agree with TRBD1. V lost 7 bases to trimming and J lost 7 bases; unmatched junction nucleotides: 4. CDR3 length equals 13 residues. In DNA, the CDR3 is TGTGCCAGCACCCCGACAGGGAATTCACCCCTCCACTTT. Translated, it gives CASTPTGNSPLHF.

The rearrangement uses TRBV24-1 and TRBJ2-2; D perhaps matches TRBD1 (6 bases). V was trimmed by 5 bases and J by 0 bases, leaving 9 bases between them. This CDR3 comprises 15 residues. The germline CDR1 and CDR2 sequences are KGHDR and SFDVKD. CDR3 DNA: TGTGCCACCAGTGGGGCAGGGGCGAACACCGGGGAGCTGTTTTTT. Its protein product is CATSGAGANTGELFF.

This clonotype appeared many times. This chain links TRBV2 with TRBJ2-1; D is unresolved. The CDR3 has 15 amino acids. Germline CDR1 reads SNHLY; CDR2 reads FYNNEI. Trimming shortened V by 6 bases and J by 8 bases, and 20 bases separated the two germline ends. The chain's CDR3 is CASRHKDRQAHEQFF. The CDR3 DNA sequence: TGTGCCAGCAGGCACAAGGACCGTCAGGCCCATGAGCAGTTCTTC.

The chain combines TRBV7-8 with TRBJ1-6, with D unresolved. The germline CDR1 and CDR2 sequences are SGHVS and FQNEAQ. The CDR3 loop spans 14 amino acids. V lost 6 bases and J lost 3, with 9 bases in between. The CDR3 sequence: CASSGEGYNSPLHF. The CDR3 region has the DNA TGTGCCAGCAGTGGGGAGGGCTATAATTCACCCCTCCACTTT. The full variable domain, its missing parts supplied by reference TRBV7-8 and TRBJ1-6, is GAGVSQSPRYKVAKRGQDVALRCDPISGHVSLFWYQQALGQGPEFLTYFQNEAQLDKSGLPSDRFFAERPEGSVSTLKIQRTQQEDSAVYLCASSGEGYNSPLHFGNGTRLTVT.

This clonotype was counted between two and nine times. V gene TRBV11-2 combines with J gene TRBJ1-6; D gene uncertain. The CDR3 runs 13 residues. Germline V CDR1 and CDR2: SGHAT, FQNNGV. V lost 5 bases to trimming and J lost 10 bases, with 12 bases between them. CDR3 coding DNA: TGTGCCAGCAGCCAAGATTCCCTGTCACCCCTCCACTTT. Its translation: CASSQDSLSPLHF.

The chain is built from TRBV12-3 or TRBV12-4 and TRBJ2-7; TRBD2 might be the D (6 bases). The V end lost 6 bases, the J end lost 6 bases, and 12 bases lay between the germline ends. The CDR3 totals 12 residues. CDR3 nucleotides: TGTGCCAGCAGGGCTAGCGAGGGCGAGCAGTACTTC. Protein sequence: CASRASEGEQYF.

The rearrangement joins TRBV2 to TRBJ1-5; D is unclear. From germline, CDR1 is SNHLY and CDR2 FYNNEI. This CDR3 spans 14 amino acids. V shed 5 bases and J shed 3 bases, with 11 bases lying between them. Here the CDR3 DNA reads TGTGCCAGCAGTTCTGGACGGAACAATCAGCCCCAGCATTTT. It is translated as CASSSGRNNQPQHF.

The chain joins TRBV29-1 to TRBJ2-3; D uncertain. Deletions cut 7 bases from V and 2 bases from J, with 13 bases between. The CDR3 is 13 amino acids. From germline, CDR1 is SQVTM and CDR2 ANQGSEA. The CDR3 spells CSARTPYTDTQYF. CDR3 DNA sequence: TGCAGCGCCCGGACGCCATACACAGATACGCAGTATTTT.

The chain is built from TRBV2 and TRBJ1-5; TRBD1 matches 10 bases. CDR1 and CDR2 from the germline V gene are SNHLY and FYNNEI. The length of the CDR3 is 14 residues. V shed 3 bases, J shed 6 bases, and the junction held 2 bases outside the gene matches. In DNA, the CDR3 is TGTGCCAGCAGTGATAGGACAGGGGGTCAGCCCCAGCATTTT. It specifies CASSDRTGGQPQHF.